This T cell receptor beta chain was sequenced during a study of shared clonotypes between healthy human individuals. It was at deep level that the assay was run. Genomic DNA from each subset was divided evenly over several immunoSEQ plates. Sequenced by immunoSEQ multiplex PCR; TCRdb stores in-frame clones only, minus some. The table records approximately 2,200,000 clones, 93% of them present only once. Losses at the gene ends were 3 bases for V and 7 bases for J; bases not matched to a gene: 5. There are 13 residues in the CDR3. The germline gives CDR1 GTSNPN, CDR2 SVGIG (reference sequence). Naive CD8 cells were CD45RO-negative, positively selected for CCR7, excluding terminally differentiated effector memory CD45RA+ cells.

Material for sequencing was naive CD8+ T cells from PBMCs. The chain combines TRBV30 with TRBJ1-3, with TRBD1 identical over 8 bases. The receptor was isolated from a man aged 18 to 29 in good health. Some clones in this sample may be carry-over from other donors' samples. Here the CDR3 reads CAWSLTGDNTIYF. The CDR3 bases are TGTGCCTGGAGCTTGACAGGGGACAACACCATATATTTT.